The rows below give T cell receptor beta chains drawn from one sample of a study of human T cells and chemical hapten exposure. TCRdb re-called the RACE reads with MiXCR, one entry per CDR3 protein. The top ten hold 1.5% to 2% of the sample, which has 150,000 to 200,000 distinct CDR3 sequences, roughly 15% seen once. The specimen comprised whole blood, sampled in connection with sensitization to the hapten diphenylcyclopropenone (DPC). These receptors came from a woman aged 25 to 45 with alopecia areata. Some clones in this sample may be carry-over from other donors' samples. Both conserved end residues are part of each CDR3. The listing skips clone size in some rows; elsewhere it reads once, few, many or a size class.

J gene	clone size	V gene	CDR3 protein
TRBJ2-5	few	TRBV7-6	CASSQKDFEIETQYF
TRBJ1-2	.	TRBV24-1	CATSEGGSYGYTF
TRBJ2-7	.	TRBV19	CASSRGADAYQQYF
TRBJ2-2	.	TRBV9	CASSPGTVQNTGELFF
TRBJ1-3	few	TRBV7-3	CASSLTGDPSGNTIYF
TRBJ2-1	few	TRBV28	CASSVGQGGGQFF
TRBJ1-5	.	TRBV19	CASTTDANSNQPQHF
TRBJ2-3	.	TRBV7-2	CASTVDRDTDTQYF
TRBJ2-1	few	TRBV2	CASRLGRDNEQFF
TRBJ1-4	many	TRBV3-1	CASSPMPMKQLFF
TRBJ1-6	few	TRBV9	CASSVDSAGYNSPLHF
TRBJ2-2	.	TRBV6-2/TRBV6-3	CASSYATPNTGELFF
TRBJ2-1	many	TRBV7-9	CASSGQGRDNEQFF
TRBJ1-5	few	TRBV7-2	CASSLDVPQGANNQPQHF